This T cell receptor beta chain derives from a study of OX40 agonist ivuxolimab in advanced cancers. Concerning the study at large: Ivuxolimab, which targeted the costimulatory receptor OX40 (CD134), was an agonistic, fully human IgG2 monoclonal antibody. Patients were allowed to have had prior anti-PD-1, anti-PD-L1 or anti-CTLA-4 therapy, and around 43% of the dose-escalation patients had been treated with checkpoint inhibitors. Intravenous ivuxolimab was administered to patients every 2 weeks at six dose levels: 0.01, 0.1, 0.3, 1.5, 3 and 10 mg/kg. Of the approximately 54 dose-escalation patients, hepatocellular carcinoma was present in around 19, melanoma in around 15, renal cell carcinoma in 9 and head and neck cancer in 9. A male proportion of roughly 80% and a mean age of approximately 58 years, ranging from roughly 23 to 90, were recorded for the dose-escalation cohort. The paper describes the monotherapy dose-escalation part (N ≈ 52 patients) of the phase I trial of ivuxolimab. Three dose-escalation patients achieved partial responses, one with hepatocellular carcinoma and two with cutaneous melanoma. The point of sequencing TCRbeta in the periphery was to test whether ivuxolimab changed TCR sequence diversity and drove clonal T-cell expansion.

The trial excluded patients who had a history of autoimmune disease or were on systemic immunosuppression. In every dose cohort, peripheral blood was drawn for TCR sequencing at baseline, cycle 4 day 1, and cycle 7 day 1. The samples were drawn from a first-in-human, open-label, multicenter phase I dose-escalation trial of ivuxolimab. The trial enrolled adults with locally advanced or metastatic head and neck squamous cell, hepatocellular, melanoma or renal cell carcinoma. Before TCR sequencing, CD4+ and CD8+ T cells were separately sorted from peripheral blood. Notes on this clone: Its cognate antigen has yet to be identified. It has no much larger one-base neighbor in the sample; base qualities were not kept.

The paper's findings and limits, for the study overall: Antigen specificity was not determined for the clonally expanded peripheral T cells. In the 0.1-3.0 mg/kg groups, partial responders were among the patients with the lowest normalized peripheral clonal expansion, particularly in CD8+ T cells. Low levels of normalized T-cell clonal expansion were also seen in some patients who did not respond. After ivuxolimab, CD8+ T cells had more expanded clones than CD4+ T cells on average. At doses of 0.1 to 3.0 mg/kg, clonal expansion of both CD4+ and CD8+ blood T cells was observed from baseline to week 6.

At the junction V is shortened by 4 bases and J by 3 bases, with 11 bases in between. Inclusive of the bounding cysteine and phenylalanine, the CDR3 is 14 residues long. Here the CDR3 DNA is all that survives: 42 bases in frame from base 1. CDR1 and CDR2 are drawn from the germline V gene: SNHLY, FYNNEI. For sequencing of the TCRbeta CDR3 region, genomic DNA was extracted from the sorted cells. TCRbeta CDR3 regions were sequenced using the immunoSEQ Assay. Imported from immuneACCESS, the table was reduced by TCRdb to in-frame sequences with V and J called. These copies leave out some clones; in studies compared against another copy, an unresolved V gene accounts for under half, and the cause of the remainder is not known. Present in this sample are 80,000 or so clones, 85% to 90% of which were seen just once. The ten top clones hold more than 2% of the sample.

The sample consisted of CD4+ or CD8+ T cells sorted from blood, taken in a trial of the OX40 agonist ivuxolimab. This clonotype was obtained from an adult with an advanced solid tumor such as melanoma, head and neck, liver or kidney cancer. The chain couples TRBV2 to TRBJ2-3; a tentative D match to TRBD1 spans 6 bases. This receptor carries the CDR3 CASSGQAPTDTQYF. The DNA sequence reads TGTGCCAGCAGTGGACAGGCCCCTACAGATACGCAGTATTTT.